Listed here are 17 T cell receptor beta chains from one sample, sequenced in a study of T-cell reconstitution after alpha-beta-depleted transplantation in children (dated by TCRdb to the mid-2010s). The meaning of the sample's treatment or condition label: allogeneic hematopoietic cell transplantation with graft depleted of TCRalphabeta T cells and CD19 B cells. The library was generated by PCR. The run used an Illumina HiSeq 2500. Molecular barcoding was employed in the preparation of TCR libraries, with unique molecular identifiers being used to normalize TCRbeta repertoire quantification. The raw public reads went through TCRdb reprocessing: fastp at Q25, MiXCR clone calling, in-frame beta chains kept. Rows merge per CDR3 protein into single entries with the most common DNA and genes. In this sample the table shows around 580,000 distinct CDR3 sequences, more than 20% of which occur a single time. In total, the top ten clones hold around 14% of the sample.

This material consisted of PBMCs, mostly from graft donor cells, taken 360 days after TCRalphabeta/CD19-depleted stem cell transplant. These receptor sequences come from a boy younger than two who had a stem cell transplant for acute myeloid leukemia, so the T cells may come from the graft donor.

The V gene is TRBV12-3 or TRBV12-4, the J gene TRBJ2-3; TRBD2 might be the D (6 bases). The V end lost 5 bases, the J end lost 2 bases, and 20 bases lay between the germline ends. The CDR3 extends over 17 amino acids. The CDR3: CASSPPAGTQNTDTQYF. CDR3 DNA: TGTGCCAGCAGTCCCCCGGCCGGGACTCAAAACACAGATACGCAGTATTTT.

This clonotype came up a few times. The chain carries TRBV12-3 or TRBV12-4 and TRBJ2-3; perhaps TRBD2 as D (6 bases). The CDR3 sequence is 17 residues long. V lost 6 bases and J lost 4, with 23 bases in between. The CDR3 region has the DNA TGTGCCAGCAGCGTTCCCCCGCCGGGACTCAACCCAGATACGCAGTATTTT. It is translated as CASSVPPPGLNPDTQYF.

A few counts support this clonotype. The chain combines TRBV12-3 or TRBV12-4 with TRBJ2-2; weak D call: TRBD2 (5 bases). This CDR3 comprises 15 residues. V dropped 3 bases and J dropped 6 bases, with 14 bases sitting between them. CDR3 residues: CASSLSGLRSGELFF. CDR3 in DNA: TGTGCCAGCAGTTTGAGTGGACTTCGATCCGGGGAGCTGTTTTTT.

This clonotype was counted many times. The V and J genes are TRBV7-7 and TRBJ2-1, with 7 bases that match TRBD1. Losses at the gene ends were 5 bases for V and 7 bases for J; bases not matched to a gene: 8. Germline V gives CDR1 SSHAT, CDR2 FNYEAQ (reference sequence). The length of the CDR3 is 14 residues. This CDR3 reads CASSVSGGWNEQFF. The CDR3 coding sequence is TGTGCCAGCAGCGTTTCAGGGGGTTGGAATGAGCAGTTCTTC.

This clonotype was detected many times. The chain uses TRBV18 and TRBJ1-1; no definite D call. The germline V gene has CDR1 KGHSH and CDR2 LQKENI. Trimming left V 1 base short and J 4 bases short, with 13 bases between. The CDR3 spans 15 residues. This chain's CDR3 is CASSPRVSMGTEAFF. As DNA, the CDR3 is TGTGCCAGCTCACCACGGGTATCGATGGGCACTGAAGCTTTCTTT.

This clonotype was seen ten or more times. V and J are TRBV9 and TRBJ2-7, with a tentative D call TRBD1 (5 bases). Germline lookup yields CDR1 SGDLS and CDR2 YYNGEE. The CDR3 is made up of 15 amino acids. The V and J ends lost 0 bases and 6 bases respectively, with 16 bases between them. The CDR3 is CASSVAPETEGEQYF. In nucleotides, the CDR3 is TGTGCCAGCAGCGTAGCCCCCGAGACAGAAGGCGAGCAGTACTTC.

This clonotype was recorded a few times. The V call is TRBV4-2, the J call TRBJ2-3; TRBD2 agrees at 12 bases. V gave up 0 bases and J gave up 5 bases; unmatched junction bases: 12. The CDR3 has 19 amino acids. Germline V lookup: CDR1 LGHNA, CDR2 YNFKEQ. The CDR3 bases are TGTGCCAGCAGCCAAGAACAGGCTAGCGGGGGGGGCGCAAAAGATACGCAGTATTTT. Its translation: CASSQEQASGGGAKDTQYF.

This clonotype was observed many times. V usage is TRBV20-1 and J usage is TRBJ2-1, with 9 nucleotides matching TRBD1. The germline V gene has CDR1 DFQATT and CDR2 SNEGSKA (reference sequence). The V gene end was trimmed by 3 bases and the J gene end by 13 bases; junction bases not matched to a gene: 10. The CDR3 spans 13 residues. The CDR3 region is CSARDPWGQGQFF. The CDR3 DNA reads as TGCAGTGCTAGGGATCCCTGGGGACAGGGACAGTTCTTC.

In this sample, this clonotype turned up a few times. The V and J genes are TRBV4-3 and TRBJ2-3, with D possibly being TRBD1 (5 bases). V was shortened by 1 base and J by 0 bases, with 8 bases between the two germline ends. The CDR3 has 15 amino acids. The germline gives CDR1 LGHNA, CDR2 YSLEER. The CDR3 loop reads CASSQVGASTDTQYF. CDR3 DNA sequence: TGCGCCAGCAGCCAAGTTGGGGCTAGCACAGATACGCAGTATTTT.

V and J are TRBV5-1 and TRBJ2-7; D unresolved. Per the germline V gene, CDR1 is SGHRS and CDR2 is YFSETQ. V lost 0 bases and J 2 bases, leaving 12 bases between the germline ends. CDR3 length equals 15 residues. The DNA of the CDR3 is TGCGCCAGCAGCTTGGGCTGGACGGTTACCTACGAGCAGTACGTC. The encoded protein is CASSLGWTVTYEQYV.

This clonotype came up a few times. The V and J genes are TRBV20-1 and TRBJ2-7; 7 bases align to TRBD1. There are 14 residues in the CDR3. V was pared by 4 bases and J by 5 bases, with 11 bases of the junction left unmatched. Germline CDR1 and CDR2: DFQATT and SNEGSKA (reference sequence). CDR3 in DNA: TGCAGTGCTATTGACAGGGAGAAAGGAAACGAGCAGTACGTC. Translation gives CSAIDREKGNEQYV.

The V call is TRBV5-1, the J call TRBJ2-1, with a weak D call TRBD2 (6 bases). The germline gives CDR1 SGHRS, CDR2 YFSETQ. Trimming shortened V by 1 base and J by 6 bases, and 26 bases separated the two germline ends. The CDR3 loop spans 19 amino acids. The chain's CDR3 is CASSLWGDPRRGAGNEQFF. CDR3 bases: TGCGCCAGCAGCTTGTGGGGGGACCCCCGGAGAGGTGCGGGCAATGAGCAGTTCTTC. Full variable domain (remainder filled in from reference TRBV5-1 and TRBJ2-1): KAGVTQTPRYLIKTRGQQVTLSCSPISGHRSVSWYQQTPGQGLQFLFEYFSETQRNKGNFPGRFSGRQFSNSRSEMNVSTLELGDSALYLCASSLWGDPRRGAGNEQFFGPGTRLTVL.

About this clonotype itself: This may come from a read error, since a much larger clone is one base off. Because it lacks the conserved phenylalanine or tryptophan at the end, this CDR3 is likely a read error. The V and J genes are TRBV7-6 and TRBJ1-1, with 8 nucleotides matching TRBD1. The CDR3 runs 14 residues. V lost 5 bases and J lost 11; bases outside the gene matches: 13. From germline, CDR1 is SGHVS and CDR2 FNYEAQ. CDR3 sequence reads: CASSKRTGPHGAFL. DNA of the CDR3: TGTGCCAGCAGCAAAAGGACAGGGCCCCATGGGGCTTTCTTA.

The sample holds a few counts of this clonotype. V is TRBV6-2 or TRBV6-3 and J is TRBJ2-5, with 7 bases lining up with TRBD1. V lost 8 bases and J lost 5; bases outside the gene matches: 11. The CDR3 has 14 amino acids. CDR1 is MNHEY, CDR2 SVGEGT, per germline. CDR3 loop: CASRSTGDAETQYF. The CDR3 bases are TGTGCCAGCCGGTCTACAGGGGATGCCGAGACCCAGTACTTC.

This clonotype has a count of ten or more. The CDR3 region is CASRRLGKETQYF. The DNA of the CDR3 is TGTGCCAGCAGACGACTGGGGAAAGAGACCCAGTACTTC. The chain joins TRBV12-3 or TRBV12-4 to TRBJ2-5; D is uncertain. Between the trimmed V and J ends, which lost 6 bases and 3 bases, there was a span of 11 bases. The CDR3 loop spans 13 amino acids.

The chain couples TRBV7-3 to TRBJ1-2; D is uncertain. Trimming removed 2 bases from V and 6 bases from J, with 10 bases in between. The germline V gene encodes CDR1 SGHTA and CDR2 FQGTGA. CDR3 length: 13 amino acids. CDR3 sequence reads: CASSLSVTDGYTF. The CDR3, as DNA: TGTGCCAGCAGCTTATCGGTCACGGATGGCTACACCTTC.

V usage is TRBV7-8 and J usage is TRBJ2-3; D gene ambiguous. The CDR3 spans 17 residues. V lost 1 base and J 0 bases, leaving 14 bases between the germline ends. Germline V CDR1 and CDR2: SGHVS, FQNEAQ. As DNA, the CDR3 is TGTGCCAGCAGCTTAGATAGGCGACATACTAGCACAGATACGCAGTATTTT. It yields the protein CASSLDRRHTSTDTQYF.